This T cell receptor (beta chain) was captured by sequencing in a study of T cell responses to AZD1222 COVID-19 vaccine. Notes on this clone: Its target is not known.

CDR3 length: 13 amino acids. Looked up from germline, CDR1 is SNHLY and CDR2 is FYNNEI. Trimming stripped 6 bases from V and 9 bases from J, with 15 bases between. Data came from immunoSEQ multiplex PCR; TCRdb stores just in-frame clones and leaves some out. The repertoire holds tens of thousands of clones, with roughly 91% as singletons. Study-level points and caveats: Females made up more of the donors, who were largely white British, and clonal diversity may have come out too low. Along spike, vaccine-associated CD4 TCRs were found throughout, with dominance at 160-218 and 743-854. Scientists sampled the repertoires only once the peak T cell response had passed. In the spike-specific TCR repertoire, nearly half reportedly target unmutated variant regions.

The chain employs TRBV2 and TRBJ2-1; tentative D call: TRBD2 (7 bases). The sequencing used peripheral blood, collected 28 days after the second dose of the MenACWY control vaccine. This TCR derives from an adult who received the MenACWY meningococcal vaccine as a control. Written as DNA, the CDR3 is TGTGCCAGCAGGGGGACACCGGGGGGTGAGCAGTTCTTC. Translated, it gives CASRGTPGGEQFF. Full variable domain (remainder filled in from reference TRBV2 and TRBJ2-1): EPEVTQTPSHQVTQMGQEVILRCVPISNHLYFYWYRQILGQKVEFLVSFYNNEISEKSEIFDDQFSVERPDGSNFTLKIRSTKLEDSAMYFCASRGTPGGEQFFGPGTRLTVL.